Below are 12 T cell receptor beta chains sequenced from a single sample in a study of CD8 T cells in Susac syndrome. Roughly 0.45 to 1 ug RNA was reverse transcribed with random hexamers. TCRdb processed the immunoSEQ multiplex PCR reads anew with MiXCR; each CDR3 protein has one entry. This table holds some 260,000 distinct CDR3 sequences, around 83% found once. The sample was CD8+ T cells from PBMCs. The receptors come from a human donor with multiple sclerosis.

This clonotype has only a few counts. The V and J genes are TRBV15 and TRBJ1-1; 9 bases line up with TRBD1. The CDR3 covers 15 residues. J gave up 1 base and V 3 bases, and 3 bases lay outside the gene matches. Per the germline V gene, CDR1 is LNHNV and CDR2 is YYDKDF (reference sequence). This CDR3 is CATSSQGQGNTEAFF. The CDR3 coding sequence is TGTGCCACCAGCAGCCAGGGACAGGGGAACACTGAAGCTTTCTTT.

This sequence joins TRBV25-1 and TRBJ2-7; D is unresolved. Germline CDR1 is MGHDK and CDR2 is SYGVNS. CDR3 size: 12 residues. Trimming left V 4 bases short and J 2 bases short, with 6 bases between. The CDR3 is CASSAGAYEQYF. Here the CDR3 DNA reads TGTGCCAGCAGTGCTGGGGCCTACGAGCAGTACTTC.

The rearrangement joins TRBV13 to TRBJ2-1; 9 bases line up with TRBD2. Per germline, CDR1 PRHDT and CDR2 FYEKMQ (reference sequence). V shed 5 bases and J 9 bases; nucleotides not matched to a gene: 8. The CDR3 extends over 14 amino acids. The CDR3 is CASSRLAERGEQFF. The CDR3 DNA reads TGTGCCAGCAGCCGACTAGCGGAGAGGGGTGAGCAGTTCTTC.

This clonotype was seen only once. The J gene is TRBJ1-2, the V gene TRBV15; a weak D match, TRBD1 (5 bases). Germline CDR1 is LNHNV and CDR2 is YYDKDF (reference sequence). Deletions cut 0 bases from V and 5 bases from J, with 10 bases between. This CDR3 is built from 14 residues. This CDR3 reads CATSREGRVYGYTF. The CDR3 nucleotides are TGTGCCACCAGCAGAGAGGGCAGGGTTTATGGCTACACCTTC.

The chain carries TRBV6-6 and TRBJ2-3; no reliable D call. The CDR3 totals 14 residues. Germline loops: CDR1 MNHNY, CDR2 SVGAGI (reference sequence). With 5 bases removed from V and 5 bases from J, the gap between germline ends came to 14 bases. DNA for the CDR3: TGTGCCAGCAGTAGGATTAGGGCGAAAGATACGCAGTATTTT. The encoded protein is CASSRIRAKDTQYF.

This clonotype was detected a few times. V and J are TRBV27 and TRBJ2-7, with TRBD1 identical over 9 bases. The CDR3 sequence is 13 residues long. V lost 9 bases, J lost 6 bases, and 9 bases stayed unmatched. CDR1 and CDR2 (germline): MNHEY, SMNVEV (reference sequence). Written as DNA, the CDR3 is TGTGCCAGTAGGGGGACAGGGTTGACCGAGCAGTACTTC. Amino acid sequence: CASRGTGLTEQYF.

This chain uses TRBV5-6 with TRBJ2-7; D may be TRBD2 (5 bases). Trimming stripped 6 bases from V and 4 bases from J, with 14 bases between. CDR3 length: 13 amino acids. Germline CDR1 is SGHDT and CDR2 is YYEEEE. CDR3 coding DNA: TGTGCCAGCACCTGGGAGAGAAGGTACGAGCAGTACTTC. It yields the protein CASTWERRYEQYF.

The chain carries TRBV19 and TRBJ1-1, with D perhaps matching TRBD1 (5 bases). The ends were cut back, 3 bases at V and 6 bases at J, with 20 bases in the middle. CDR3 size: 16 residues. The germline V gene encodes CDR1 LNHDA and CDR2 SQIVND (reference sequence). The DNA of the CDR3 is TGTGCCAGTAGTATCCAACGACAGCGACCCGAGGCTGAAGCTTTCTTT. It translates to CASSIQRQRPEAEAFF.

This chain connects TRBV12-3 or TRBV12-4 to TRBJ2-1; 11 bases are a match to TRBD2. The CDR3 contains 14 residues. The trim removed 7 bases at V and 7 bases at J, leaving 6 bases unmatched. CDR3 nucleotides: TGTGCCAGCAATATAGCGGGAGGGCCGAATGAGCAGTTCTTC. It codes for CASNIAGGPNEQFF.

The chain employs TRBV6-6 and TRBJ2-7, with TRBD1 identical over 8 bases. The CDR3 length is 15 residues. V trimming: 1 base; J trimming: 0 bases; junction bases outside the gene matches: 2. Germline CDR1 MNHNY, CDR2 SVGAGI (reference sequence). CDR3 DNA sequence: TGTGCCAGCAGTTACTGGACAGGGAGCTCCTACGAGCAGTACTTC. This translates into CASSYWTGSSYEQYF.

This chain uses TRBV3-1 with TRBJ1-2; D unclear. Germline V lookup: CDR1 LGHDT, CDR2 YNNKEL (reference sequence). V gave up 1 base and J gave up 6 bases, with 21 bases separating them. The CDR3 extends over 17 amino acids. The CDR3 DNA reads TGTGCCAGCAGCCAAGTTGGGGAGGCCCAGCCATCGCATGGCTACACCTTC. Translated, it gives CASSQVGEAQPSHGYTF.

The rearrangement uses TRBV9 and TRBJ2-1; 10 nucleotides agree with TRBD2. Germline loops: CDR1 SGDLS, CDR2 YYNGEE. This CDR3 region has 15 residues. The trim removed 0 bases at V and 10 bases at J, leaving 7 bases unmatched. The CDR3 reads CASSVASGRRLEQFF. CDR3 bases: TGTGCCAGCAGCGTAGCTAGCGGGAGACGTTTGGAGCAGTTCTTC.